This T cell receptor (beta chain) emerged from a study of CD8+ T cells in alopecia areata. Comment on this clone: Antigen: not known.

Sequencing relied on a cDNA template that was reverse transcribed from extracted RNA. Here immunoSEQ multiplex PCR was the method, and the copy in TCRdb shows in-frame clones only, minus some. The top ten clones hold over 2% of a sample with 200,000 or so clones, approximately 47% of them seen once. The sample's treatment: oral pan-JAK inhibitor, 5-10 mg twice daily. Study-wide findings and caveats: Against the mouse data, patients shared TCRs less clearly, possibly for HLA reasons. With tofacitinib ongoing, many expanded lesional clones persisted in both scalp and blood.

The CDR3 contains 16 residues. V lost 1 base to trimming and J lost 2 bases, with 13 bases between them. Germline CDR1 is SGHVS and CDR2 is FQNEAQ. The material was CD4+ T cells sorted from blood, obtained at approximately week 36, from a patient treated with tofacitinib. The chain joins TRBV7-8 to TRBJ2-3; D may be TRBD2 (5 bases). The receptor was derived from a human donor with alopecia areata. The CDR3 sequence is CASSLVEKRFTDTQYF. CDR3 in DNA: TGTGCCAGCAGCTTAGTGGAGAAGCGGTTCACAGATACGCAGTATTTT.